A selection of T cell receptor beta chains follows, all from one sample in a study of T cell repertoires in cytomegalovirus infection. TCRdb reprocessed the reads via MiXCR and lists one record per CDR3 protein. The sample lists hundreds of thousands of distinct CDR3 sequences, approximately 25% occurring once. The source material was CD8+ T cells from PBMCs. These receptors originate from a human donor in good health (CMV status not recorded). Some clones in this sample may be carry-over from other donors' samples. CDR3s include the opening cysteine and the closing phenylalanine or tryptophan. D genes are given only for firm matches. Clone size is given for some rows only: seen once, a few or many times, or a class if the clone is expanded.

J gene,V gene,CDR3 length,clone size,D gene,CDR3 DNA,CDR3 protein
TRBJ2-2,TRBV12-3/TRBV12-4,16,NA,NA,TGTGCCAGCAGTGTAATAGTCAGGGTGAACACCGGGGAGCTGTTTTTT,CASSVIVRVNTGELFF
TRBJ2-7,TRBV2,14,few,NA,TGTGCCACCCGGGACGGATATGTTTCGTGGGAGCAGTACTTC,CATRDGYVSWEQYF
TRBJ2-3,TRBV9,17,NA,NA,TGTGCCAGCAGCGTAGCTGGGCAGACCACTCCCCGAGATACGCAGTATTTT,CASSVAGQTTPRDTQYF
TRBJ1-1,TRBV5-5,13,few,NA,TGTGCCAGCAGCTTGTTTTCGGGGACTGAAGCTTTCTTT,CASSLFSGTEAFF
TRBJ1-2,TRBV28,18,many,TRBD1,TGTGCCAGCAGGCCCACGACCCAAAGGACAGGGAGTGACTATGGCTACACCTTC,CASRPTTQRTGSDYGYTF
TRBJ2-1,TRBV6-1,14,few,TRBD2,TGTGCCAGCACCGTAGCGGGACCAAGGAATGAGCAGTTCTTC,CASTVAGPRNEQFF
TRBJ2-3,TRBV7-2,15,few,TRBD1,TGTGCCAGCAGCTTCACAGGGGGCGGTGGAGATACGCAGTATTTT,CASSFTGGGGDTQYF
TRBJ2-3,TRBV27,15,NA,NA,TGTGCCAGCAGTTCCCTTGCGGGGGCCCCAGATACGCAGTATTTT,CASSSLAGAPDTQYF
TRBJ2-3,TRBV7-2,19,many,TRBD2,TGTGCCAGCAGCCCACGAGTCCATCTAGCGGGGGGGCTGACAGATACGCAGTATTTT,CASSPRVHLAGGLTDTQYF
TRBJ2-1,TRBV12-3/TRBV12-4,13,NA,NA,TGTGCCAGCAGTTTTGGGTCCGCCAATGAGCAGTTCTTC,CASSFGSANEQFF
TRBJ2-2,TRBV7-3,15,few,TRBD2,TGTGCCAGCAGCTTACGCGGGGGGGCCACCGGGGAGCTGTTTTTT,CASSLRGGATGELFF
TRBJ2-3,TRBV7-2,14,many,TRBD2,TGTGCCAGCGACTCTAGCGGGGGGGCAGATACGCAGTATTTT,CASDSSGGADTQYF
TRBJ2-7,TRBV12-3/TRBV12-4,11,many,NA,TGTGCCAGCAGTTTAACAGACGAGCAGTACTTC,CASSLTDEQYF
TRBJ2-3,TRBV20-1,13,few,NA,TGCAGCCTCAGACCCCAGATGAGTAGGACGCAGTATTTT,CSLRPQMSRTQYF
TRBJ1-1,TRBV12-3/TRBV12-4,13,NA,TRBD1,TGTGCCAGCAGTTACGGACAGGGCCCTGAAGCTTTCTTT,CASSYGQGPEAFF
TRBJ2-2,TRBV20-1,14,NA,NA,TGCAGTGCTCCACCCATCACGAACACCGGGGAGCTGTTTTTT,CSAPPITNTGELFF
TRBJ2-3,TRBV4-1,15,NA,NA,TGCGCCAGCAGCCAAGGACAGCGCCACACAGATACGCAGTATTTT,CASSQGQRHTDTQYF
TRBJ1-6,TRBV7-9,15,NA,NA,TGTGCCAGCAGCTCTAGTCGCCAGGGAGGATCACCCCTCCACTTT,CASSSSRQGGSPLHF
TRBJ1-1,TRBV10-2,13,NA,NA,TGCGCCAGCGTGAGACTCGAAAACACTGAAGCTTTCTTT,CASVRLENTEAFF
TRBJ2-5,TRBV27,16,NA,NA,TGTGCCAGCAGTCCTCTCGACGGCGGGGATCAAGAGACCCAGTACTTC,CASSPLDGGDQETQYF
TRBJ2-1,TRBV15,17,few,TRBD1,TGTGCCACCAGCAGATCGCTGACAGGGTCCTCCTACAATGAGCAGTTCTTC,CATSRSLTGSSYNEQFF
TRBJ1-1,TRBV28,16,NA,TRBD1,TGTGCCAGCAGTTTCTGGGGGGACAGCATGAACACTGAAGCTTTCTTT,CASSFWGDSMNTEAFF
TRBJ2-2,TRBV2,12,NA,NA,TGTGCCAGCAGCGGCCACACCGGGGAGCTGTTTTTT,CASSGHTGELFF
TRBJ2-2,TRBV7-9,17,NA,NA,TGTGCCAGCAGTCCCGTAAATTCCTTCGCGAACACCGGGGAGCTGTTTTTT,CASSPVNSFANTGELFF
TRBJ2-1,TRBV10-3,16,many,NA,TGTGCCATCAGTGAGTCTCAGGGGTTATCGTACAATGAGCAGTTCTTC,CAISESQGLSYNEQFF
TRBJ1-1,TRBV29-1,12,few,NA,TGCAGCGTCCGCCCCATGAACACTGAAGCTTTCTTT,CSVRPMNTEAFF
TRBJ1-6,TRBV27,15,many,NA,TGTGCCAGCAGGGGGATGGGCAGGACCAATTCACCCCTCCACTTT,CASRGMGRTNSPLHF
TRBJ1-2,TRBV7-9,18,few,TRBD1,TGTGCCAGCAGCTTTGACAGGGGGCCGATATTGTTTAACTATGGCTACACCTTC,CASSFDRGPILFNYGYTF